This T cell receptor (beta chain) was recovered during a study of CD8+ T cells in alopecia areata. Study conclusions and caveats: Across lesional scalp, and particularly alopecia totalis/universalis, clonality surpassed that of normal scalp.

Following extraction, RNA underwent reverse transcription to cDNA, which served as the sequencing template. Repertoires were generated with immunoSEQ multiplex PCR, while TCRdb's copy carries only in-frame clones and drops some. Of 150,000 to 200,000 clones listed, around three fifths were seen once; the top ten hold over 0.9%. As to this clone: The target antigen is unknown.

The treatment denotes: oral pan-JAK inhibitor, 5-10 mg twice daily. This clonotype was obtained from a human donor with alopecia areata. This material consisted of CD4+ T cells sorted from blood, taken at week 24, from a patient treated with tofacitinib.

CDR3 loop: CASSPGTTLYEQYF. DNA of the CDR3: TGTGCCAGCAGTCCCGGGACAACCCTCTACGAGCAGTACTTC. The gene calls are TRBV27 and TRBJ2-5; weak D call: TRBD1 (6 bases). With the DNA end fitting TRBJ2-7 better, the J assignment may be wrong. The CDR3 contains 14 residues. Looked up from germline, CDR1 is MNHEY and CDR2 is SMNVEV (reference sequence).